The present TCR beta chain was sequenced within a study of T cells in Graves' hyperthyroidism and ophthalmopathy. From germline, CDR1 is DFQATT and CDR2 SNEGSKA (reference sequence). This CDR3 contains 11 residues. Between the trimmed V and J ends, which lost 5 bases and 12 bases, there was a span of 14 bases. This clonotype showed up many times. Uncontrolled infection, other autoimmune disease, pregnancy or lactation led to exclusion. Diagnostic assessment was based on clinical symptoms, serum thyroxine and TRAb, thyroid ultrasound and orbital computed tomography. The CDR3 regions of TCR beta were amplified from RNA transcripts. HTBI primers were employed in a first-round RT-PCR of the TCR CDR3. TCRdb reanalysed the multiplex PCR reads using MiXCR and keeps one entry per CDR3 protein. Of about 570,000 distinct CDR3 sequences detected, 46% appear once; the ten largest clones hold around 20%.

The receptor was derived from an adult woman with Graves' disease, either hyperthyroidism or ophthalmopathy (not recorded which). Material: peripheral blood or thyroid tissue (not recorded which). The V call is TRBV20-1, the J call TRBJ1-5; D remains ambiguous. CDR3 region: CSAPKAANQHF. In DNA form, the CDR3 reads TGCAGTGCTCCCAAGGCAGCTAACCAGCATTTT.